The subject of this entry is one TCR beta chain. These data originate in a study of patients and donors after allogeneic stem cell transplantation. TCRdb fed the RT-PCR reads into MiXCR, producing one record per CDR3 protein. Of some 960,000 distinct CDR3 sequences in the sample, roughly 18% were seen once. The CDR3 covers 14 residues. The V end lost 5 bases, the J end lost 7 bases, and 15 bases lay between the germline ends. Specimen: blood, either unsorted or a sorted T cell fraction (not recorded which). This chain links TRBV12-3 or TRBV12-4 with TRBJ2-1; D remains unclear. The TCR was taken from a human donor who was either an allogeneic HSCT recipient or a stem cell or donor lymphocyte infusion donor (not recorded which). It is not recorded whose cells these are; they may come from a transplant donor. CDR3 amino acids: CASSTQQERNEQFF. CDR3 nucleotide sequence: TGTGCCAGCAGTACCCAGCAGGAGAGGAATGAGCAGTTCTTC.